This T cell receptor (beta chain) was profiled in a study of T cell clonality in common variable immunodeficiency. Overall study findings and caveats: CVID subjects shared fewer TCRbeta clones than healthy controls did. What drives increased CVID clonality needs T cell subpopulation sequencing. Reportedly, TCR beta sequences from common variable immunodeficiency showed fewer deletions and N-nucleotide insertions.

This clone was seen a few times. What it recognizes is unknown. This table comes from immunoSEQ multiplex PCR, and its TCRdb copy is limited to in-frame clones, with some not included. The profile covers approximately 30,000 clones, none occurring a single time. Each donor provided roughly 4.5 to 8 ml of heparinized whole blood. The receptor comes from a human donor with common variable immunodeficiency. Sequenced input: peripheral blood mononuclear cells.

CDR3 bases read: TGTGCCAGCAGCCTAAGACTAGCGCGTAGCTACGAG. This encodes CASSLRLARSYE. The whole CDR3 sequence reads CASSLRLARSYEQYF. The chain has TRBV7-9 and TRBJ2-7, with 8 positions matching TRBD2. The CDR3 end lies 3 residues beyond the end of the read and is filled in from the germline J gene. From germline, CDR1 is SEHNR and CDR2 FQNEAQ (reference sequence). After removal of 5 bases from V and 3 bases from J, the junction contained 9 bases not matched to a gene. This CDR3 contains 15 residues.